The present entry profiles one TCR beta chain with its context. Its antigen is undetermined. Trimming cost V 3 bases and J 5 bases, with 25 bases left between them. The CDR3 is 18 residues long. Germline V gene sequence: CDR1 PRHDT, CDR2 FYEKMQ (reference sequence). This sample was included in a study of CD8+CD57+ T cells in acquired aplastic anemia. For the study at large: Sorted CD4+ and CD8+ cells yielded DNA averaging around 3.2 ug. Read counts for CD4+ cells (from healthy donors) averaged approximately 11 million.

General study findings and limits: Levels of CD8+ Simpson's diversity were not significantly distinct in patients versus controls. In common between the patients and the controls were some 29 CD8+ CDR3 sequences.

Genomic DNA acted as the template from which TCR beta VDJ combination and CDR3 sequence profiling were carried out. Each CDR3 protein gets one entry after TCRdb re-called the reads with MiXCR. Of tens of thousands of distinct CDR3 sequences in the sample, more than 75% are singletons; the top ten hold over 20%. This clonotype originated in a human donor in good health, serving as a control. Sequences were obtained from sorted CD4+, CD8+, or CD8+CD57+ T cells (not recorded which) from PBMCs. The chain links TRBV13 to TRBJ1-2, with a weak D call TRBD1 (6 bases). CDR3 region: CASSLGRRQSQGSYGYTF. CDR3 in DNA: TGTGCCAGCAGCTTGGGGCGCCGCCAATCACAGGGTAGTTATGGCTACACCTTC.